This T cell receptor (beta chain) came from a study of early T cells in non-severe SARS-CoV-2 infection. MiXCR, run by TCRdb on the 5' RACE reads, gives a single entry per CDR3 protein. Of 55,000 to 65,000 distinct CDR3 sequences detected, roughly 9.7% appear once; the ten largest clones hold more than 6.5%. Points on this clonotype: Antigen: not known.

General study points: VDJdb matching favored anti-spike CD8 responses, missing private and CD4 specificities.

The CDR3 has 15 amino acids. V dropped 2 bases and J dropped 4; count of bases not matched to a gene: 5. The chain combines TRBV12-3 or TRBV12-4 with TRBJ2-1; 7 positions match TRBD2. The sequenced material came from whole blood. The receptor's source is an adult who was a healthcare worker with PCR-confirmed SARS-CoV-2 infection or an uninfected control (not recorded which). CDR3 in DNA: TGTGCCAGCAGTTTAAGCGCTAGCGGTTACAATGAGCAGTTCTTC. Translated, it gives CASSLSASGYNEQFF.